The 24 T cell receptor beta chains given below trace back to one sample, sequenced in a study of cytomegalovirus exposure and HLA in healthy donors (dated by TCRdb to between 2016 and 2019). The library was obtained by the immunoSEQ multiplex PCR assay. A mixture of 60 forward primers for TCR Vbeta segments and 13 reverse primers for TCR Jbeta segments was used in the multiplex PCR. TCRdb mirrors the immuneACCESS table, restricted to in-frame sequences. Some clones are absent from its copies; in checked studies, under half trace to an unresolved V gene, and the reason for the others is unknown. The sample table records roughly 180,000 clones; about four fifths of these occur just once. The ten largest clonotypes hold about 2.1% of the sample. The specimen sequenced was PBMCs. The receptor source for this set is a woman aged 25 to 39 in good health and CMV-seronegative.

The genes are TRBV6-1 and TRBJ2-1; 7 nucleotides match TRBD1. Germline trimming cut 6 bases from V and 4 bases from J; bases unmatched to any gene: 9. This CDR3 contains 15 residues. The V gene's germline CDR1 is MNHNS and CDR2 SASEGT. The CDR3 DNA is TGTGCCAGCAGAGTGACGGGACAGCCTTACAATGAGCAGTTCTTC. Translation gives CASRVTGQPYNEQFF.

CDR3 sequence reads: CASSFTTGGPDEQFF. The CDR3 DNA reads TGTGCCAGCAGCTTTACGACAGGGGGCCCTGATGAGCAGTTCTTC. The chain combines TRBV7-9 with TRBJ2-1, with 10 bases identical to TRBD1. From germline, CDR1 is SEHNR and CDR2 FQNEAQ (reference sequence). J gave up 8 bases and V 3 bases, and 7 bases lay outside the gene matches. The CDR3 loop spans 15 amino acids.

V and J are TRBV5-4 and TRBJ1-2; D gene uncertain. V was shortened by 3 bases and J by 4 bases, with 13 bases between the two germline ends. This CDR3 has 14 amino acids. Germline V gene sequence: CDR1 SGHNT, CDR2 YYREEE (reference sequence). The CDR3 here is CASSSSGGSYGYTF. CDR3 bases: TGTGCCAGCAGCTCCAGCGGAGGAAGCTATGGCTACACCTTC.

This chain joins TRBV7-2 and TRBJ1-2; TRBD1 might be the D (6 bases). CDR3 length: 14 amino acids. Germline V gives CDR1 SGHTA, CDR2 FQGNSA. V was trimmed by 1 base and J by 7 bases, leaving 13 bases between them. CDR3 nucleotides: TGTGCCAGCAGCTTAGGAGGCTCACAGGGTGGCTACACCTTC. It codes for CASSLGGSQGGYTF.

Remarks on this clone: Other nucleotide sequences in the sample specify the same CDR3. The chain carries TRBV5-4 and TRBJ2-3; 10 bases fit TRBD2. V lost 2 bases, J lost 2 bases, and 2 bases stayed unmatched. CDR3 length equals 15 residues. Germline-derived CDR1 and CDR2 are SGHNT and YYREEE (reference sequence). CDR3 region: CASSLGLADTDTQYF. The CDR3 DNA reads as TGTGCCAGCAGCTTAGGACTAGCGGACACAGATACGCAGTATTTT.

V gene TRBV6-6 combines with J gene TRBJ1-4; D gene ambiguous. This CDR3 is built from 16 residues. V lost 8 bases to trimming and J lost 7 bases, with 23 bases between them. Germline assignment: CDR1 MNHNY and CDR2 SVGAGI (reference sequence). In DNA form, the CDR3 reads TGTGCCAGCGAGACACGACGGGATGGCTACAGTGAAAAACTGTTTTTT. Translating it yields CASETRRDGYSEKLFF.

This chain connects TRBV9 to TRBJ2-3; 7 bases agree with TRBD2. V was clipped by 4 bases and J by 6 bases; unmatched bases: 17. Germline-derived CDR1 and CDR2 are SGDLS and YYNGEE. The CDR3 is made up of 17 amino acids. The CDR3 DNA is TGTGCCAGCAGCACCCTCAGCGGGGCGGGGCCAGCGGATACGCAGTATTTT. Translation gives CASSTLSGAGPADTQYF.

The CDR3 bases are TGTGCCAGCAGTTCGGGGACAGGAGGGCATCAGCCCCAGCATTTT. It codes for CASSSGTGGHQPQHF. This sequence joins TRBV27 and TRBJ1-5; 8 nucleotides align to TRBD1. The CDR3 length is 15 residues. J gave up 5 bases and V 4 bases, and 7 bases lay outside the gene matches. Germline CDR1 and CDR2: MNHEY and SMNVEV (reference sequence).

The V call is TRBV5-1, the J call TRBJ2-2, with a tentative D call TRBD1 (5 bases). V shed 3 bases and J shed 6 bases, with 15 bases lying between them. In germline, CDR1 is SGHRS, CDR2 YFSETQ. The CDR3 has 15 residues. The CDR3, as DNA: TGCGCCAGCAGCTCGCAGTCCCCAGGGTCCGGGGAGCTGTTTTTT. This codes for CASSSQSPGSGELFF.

V is TRBV27 and J is TRBJ1-4; D gene uncertain. Germline CDR1 reads MNHEY; CDR2 reads SMNVEV (reference sequence). CDR3 length: 12 amino acids. V lost 8 bases and J lost 2, with 6 bases in between. The CDR3 spells CASQATNEKLFF. CDR3 coding DNA: TGTGCCAGCCAGGCCACTAATGAAAAACTGTTTTTT. The entire variable domain, with the rest obtained from reference TRBV27 and TRBJ1-4, is as follows: EAQVTQNPRYLITVTGKKLTVTCSQNMNHEYMSWYRQDPGLGLRQIYYSMNVEVTDKGDVPEGYKVSRKEKRNFPLILESPSPNQTSLYFCASQATNEKLFFGSGTQLSVL.

The CDR3 loop is CASSQDFTGTKMNTEAFF. CDR3 coding DNA: TGTGCCAGCAGCCAAGATTTCACAGGTACTAAAATGAACACTGAAGCTTTCTTT. This chain links TRBV14 with TRBJ1-1; D might be TRBD1 (5 bases). CDR3 length: 18 residues. Trimming left V 0 bases short and J 0 bases short, with 17 bases between. The germline V gene encodes CDR1 SGHDN and CDR2 FVKESK. The whole variable domain, remainder taken from reference TRBV14 and TRBJ1-1, is EAGVTQFPSHSVIEKGQTVTLRCDPISGHDNLYWYRRVMGKEIKFLLHFVKESKQDESGMPNNRFLAERTGGTYSTLKVQPAELEDSGVYFCASSQDFTGTKMNTEAFFGQGTRLTVV.

The chain recombines TRBV2 with TRBJ2-5; 7 nucleotides agree with TRBD1. This CDR3 is 14 amino acids long. Germline assignment: CDR1 SNHLY and CDR2 FYNNEI. V shed 6 bases and J 0 bases; nucleotides not matched to a gene: 4. The CDR3 region is CASRETGNQETQYF. The CDR3 nucleotides read TGTGCCAGCAGAGAGACAGGGAACCAAGAGACCCAGTACTTC.

The chain combines TRBV4-2 with TRBJ1-5, with D unclear. Germline V lookup: CDR1 LGHNA, CDR2 YNFKEQ. The CDR3 is made up of 15 amino acids. V gave up 4 bases and J gave up 0 bases, with 10 bases separating them. The CDR3 nucleotides are TGTGCCAGCAGCCCCTACGGGTATAGCAATCAGCCCCAGCATTTT. Protein: CASSPYGYSNQPQHF.

The V and J genes are TRBV29-1 and TRBJ1-1; a possible D gene is TRBD1 (6 bases). V gave up 7 bases and J gave up 1 base, with 10 bases separating them. The CDR3 contains 12 residues. Germline loops: CDR1 SQVTM, CDR2 ANQGSEA. DNA of the CDR3: TGCAGCGCACAGGGTACGAACACTGAAGCTTTCTTT. It yields the protein CSAQGTNTEAFF.

The J gene is TRBJ2-7, the V gene TRBV7-9; D might be TRBD2 (5 bases). V was shortened by 0 bases and J by 7 bases, with 19 bases between the two germline ends. The CDR3 contains 16 residues. The germline V gene encodes CDR1 SEHNR and CDR2 FQNEAQ (reference sequence). CDR3 nucleotides: TGTGCCAGCAGCTTAGCGGAGGTCCTGGAAGATAGGGAGCAGTACTTC. It specifies CASSLAEVLEDREQYF.

The chain employs TRBV30 and TRBJ2-7; TRBD1 might be the D (7 bases). V was pared by 5 bases and J by 4 bases, with 18 bases between. The CDR3 runs 14 residues. CDR1 and CDR2 from the germline V gene are GTSNPN and SVGIG (reference sequence). The DNA for the CDR3 is TGTGCCTGGGAACGCGGGACAGATTCGTACGAGCAGTACTTC. Translation gives CAWERGTDSYEQYF.

The sample holds one count of this clone. The chain recombines TRBV7-9 with TRBJ1-6; 7 nucleotides line up with TRBD1. CDR1 is SEHNR and CDR2 is FQNEAQ in the germline V gene (reference sequence). After removal of 9 bases from V and 7 bases from J, the junction contained 6 bases not matched to a gene. CDR3 length equals 13 residues. CDR3 sequence reads: CASRDSRNSPLHF. The CDR3 DNA sequence: TGTGCCAGTAGGGACAGTCGAAATTCACCCCTCCACTTT.

This chain uses TRBV9 with TRBJ1-1, with 9 bases identical to TRBD1. J lost 2 bases, V lost 3 bases, and 2 bases had no gene match. The CDR3 runs to 14 residues. Germline assignment: CDR1 SGDLS and CDR2 YYNGEE. CDR3: CASSEQGANTEAFF. The DNA for the CDR3 is TGTGCCAGCAGCGAACAGGGGGCTAACACTGAAGCTTTCTTT.

The chain couples TRBV5-1 to TRBJ2-1; weak D call: TRBD1 (6 bases). The CDR3 loop spans 16 amino acids. The germline V gene has CDR1 SGHRS and CDR2 YFSETQ. Trimming cost V 0 bases and J 2 bases, with 12 bases left between them. CDR3 sequence (DNA): TGCGCCAGCAGCTTGGGGACAGTCAGCCCCTACAATGAGCAGTTCTTC. As protein: CASSLGTVSPYNEQFF.

The chain uses TRBV19 and TRBJ2-5, with 9 nucleotides matching TRBD1. Unmatched junction bases numbered 9, after V lost 6 bases and J lost 1 base. CDR3 length: 16 amino acids. Germline V gene sequence: CDR1 LNHDA, CDR2 SQIVND (reference sequence). CDR3 coding DNA: TGTGCCAGTAGGGACTACGGGACAGGGATCCAAGAGACCCAGTACTTC. Translated: CASRDYGTGIQETQYF.

This chain joins TRBV6-5 and TRBJ2-1; no clear D. The CDR3 runs 13 residues. V was trimmed by 5 bases and J by 0 bases, leaving 5 bases between them. The germline V gene has CDR1 MNHEY and CDR2 SVGAGI. In nucleotides, the CDR3 is TGTGCCAGCAGTGCGCCCTCCTACAATGAGCAGTTCTTC. It specifies CASSAPSYNEQFF.

This rearrangement joins TRBV5-1 to TRBJ1-6; perhaps TRBD1 as D (6 bases). V was shortened by 3 bases and J by 7 bases, with 14 bases between the two germline ends. Germline lookup yields CDR1 SGHRS and CDR2 YFSETQ. The CDR3 has 15 residues. The CDR3: CASSSNQGNNSPLHF. In nucleotides, the CDR3 is TGCGCCAGCAGCTCTAACCAGGGGAACAATTCACCCCTCCACTTT.

This clone turned up a few times. V is TRBV7-9 and J is TRBJ2-1; D might be TRBD1 (5 bases). This CDR3 has 13 amino acids. V lost 8 bases and J lost 5, with 13 bases in between. Germline V gives CDR1 SEHNR, CDR2 FQNEAQ (reference sequence). CDR3 residues: CASLLGLNNEQFF. The CDR3 nucleotides are TGTGCCAGCCTCCTGGGGCTAAACAATGAGCAGTTCTTC.

The genes are TRBV7-3 and TRBJ2-3; TRBD2 aligns across 7 bases. CDR3 length: 15 amino acids. The J segment lost 0 bases and the V segment lost 7 bases, leaving 7 bases of the junction unmatched. CDR1 is SGHTA and CDR2 is FQGTGA in the germline V gene. The CDR3 DNA sequence: TGTGCCAGCACCCTGACTAGCCACAGCACAGATACGCAGTATTTT. This codes for CASTLTSHSTDTQYF.